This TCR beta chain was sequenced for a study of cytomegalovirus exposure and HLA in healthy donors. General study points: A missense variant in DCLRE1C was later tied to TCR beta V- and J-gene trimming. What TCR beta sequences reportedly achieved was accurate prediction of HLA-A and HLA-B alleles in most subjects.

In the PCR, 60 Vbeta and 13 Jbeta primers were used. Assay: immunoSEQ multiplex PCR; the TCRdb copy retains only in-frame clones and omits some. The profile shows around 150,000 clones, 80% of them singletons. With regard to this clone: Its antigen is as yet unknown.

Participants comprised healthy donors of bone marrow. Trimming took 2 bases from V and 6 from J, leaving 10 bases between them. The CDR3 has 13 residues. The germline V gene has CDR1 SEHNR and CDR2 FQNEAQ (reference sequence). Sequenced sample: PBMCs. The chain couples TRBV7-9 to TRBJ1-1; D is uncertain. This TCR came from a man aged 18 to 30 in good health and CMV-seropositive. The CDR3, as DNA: TGTGCCAGCAGCTTATACGGGAGTTCTGAAGCTTTCTTT. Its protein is CASSLYGSSEAFF.